The 32 T cell receptor beta chains presented below share a single source sample, sequenced in a study of blood T cell repertoires in COVID-19. TCRdb's copy holds only in-frame clones and misses some; the assay was immunoSEQ multiplex PCR. This repertoire shows 150,000 to 200,000 clones, 84% found once; its top ten account for more than 12%. The sample comprised peripheral blood. Receptors originate from a woman between 65 and 79 years old with COVID-19, enrolled during active disease.

This clone came up a few times. The chain has TRBV10-3 and TRBJ1-1, with D possibly matching TRBD1 (6 bases). Germline-derived CDR1 and CDR2 are ENHRY and SYGVKD. The CDR3 contains 12 residues. Trimming stripped 10 bases from V and 4 bases from J, with 13 bases between. CDR3 coding DNA: TGTGCCACTCAAGAAGGGGGCACTGAAGCTTTCTTT. It encodes CATQEGGTEAFF.

This clone was seen only once. The V call is TRBV20-1, the J call TRBJ1-1, with 7 bases lining up with TRBD1. The V gene end was trimmed by 1 base and the J gene end by 9 bases; junction bases not matched to a gene: 2. This CDR3 is 11 amino acids long. Per the germline V gene, CDR1 is DFQATT and CDR2 is SNEGSKA (reference sequence). CDR3 sequence reads: CSARGGGKAFF. The CDR3 DNA follows: TGCAGTGCTAGAGGAGGGGGCAAAGCTTTCTTT.

The chain employs TRBV28 and TRBJ1-5; D not resolved. Trimming pared 5 bases from V and 11 bases from J, leaving 16 bases between. Germline V gene sequence: CDR1 MDHEN, CDR2 SYDVKM. The CDR3 contains 13 residues. In nucleotides, the CDR3 is TGTGCCAGCAGTCTCGACGGGGAAAGTTCCCAGCATTTT. This translates into CASSLDGESSQHF.

This clone was detected only a few times. This chain uses TRBV5-1 with TRBJ2-5; 11 bases match TRBD1. J was trimmed by 4 bases and V by 4 bases; bases with no gene match: 6. The CDR3 length is 15 residues. CDR1 SGHRS and CDR2 YFSETQ come from the germline V gene. The CDR3 coding sequence is TGCGCCAGCAGCGTTGAAGGGACAGGGGGAGAGACCCAGTACTTC. This codes for CASSVEGTGGETQYF.

The V call is TRBV3-1 (or the pseudogene TRBV3-2), the J call TRBJ1-3, with 9 bases fitting TRBD1. Trimming at V came to 3 bases and at J to 4 bases, leaving 7 bases not matched to a gene. Per the germline V gene, CDR1 is LGHDT and CDR2 is YNNKEL (reference sequence). There are 16 residues in the CDR3. CDR3 region: CASSQQTGGYGNTIYF. CDR3 nucleotide sequence: TGTGCCAGCAGCCAGCAAACAGGGGGCTACGGAAACACCATATATTTT.

Only a few counts were recorded for this clone. The V and J genes are TRBV30 and TRBJ2-5; the D gene is possibly TRBD2 (5 bases). CDR3 size: 13 residues. Germline assignment: CDR1 GTSNPN and CDR2 SVGIG (reference sequence). V lost 1 base to trimming and J lost 4 bases, with 10 bases between them. The CDR3 coding sequence is TGTGCCTGGAGTGCAGGCGGAGGAGAGACCCAGTACTTC. It specifies CAWSAGGGETQYF.

The gene calls are TRBV30 and TRBJ1-2; D is possibly TRBD1 (6 bases). Germline-derived CDR1 and CDR2 are GTSNPN and SVGIG (reference sequence). This CDR3 has 12 amino acids. V lost 3 bases and J lost 5, with 10 bases in between. CDR3 nucleotides: TGTGCCTGGAGAGAACAGGGATATGGCTACACCTTC. It is translated as CAWREQGYGYTF.

V usage is TRBV24-1 and J usage is TRBJ2-3; the match to TRBD2 covers 12 bases. Germline CDR1 reads KGHDR; CDR2 reads SFDVKD. J lost 5 bases, V lost 4 bases, and 3 bases had no gene match. This CDR3 has 15 residues. As DNA, the CDR3 is TGTGCCACCAGTGACCAGGGACTAGCGGGAGATACGCAGTATTTT. Encoded protein: CATSDQGLAGDTQYF.

The V and J genes are TRBV5-1 and TRBJ2-5; 14 bases are shared with TRBD2. CDR1 and CDR2 from the germline V gene are SGHRS and YFSETQ. This CDR3 contains 18 residues. V trimming: 1 base; J trimming: 1 base; junction bases outside the gene matches: 6. CDR3 loop: CASSLQGLAGAFQETQYF. CDR3 bases: TGCGCCAGCAGCTTGCAGGGACTAGCGGGGGCCTTCCAAGAGACCCAGTACTTC.

The chain joins TRBV27 to TRBJ2-2; perhaps TRBD1 as D (6 bases). The V end was cut by 6 bases, the J end by 8 bases, with 16 bases between. The germline gives CDR1 MNHEY, CDR2 SMNVEV (reference sequence). The length of the CDR3 is 14 residues. Here the CDR3 reads CASSPGQTLGELFF. The CDR3 DNA sequence: TGTGCCAGCAGCCCCGGACAGACTCTTGGGGAGCTGTTTTTT.

This CDR3 reads CATLGLAGTNEQFF. The CDR3 DNA is TGTGCCACGCTTGGACTAGCGGGGACCAATGAGCAGTTCTTC. The chain uses TRBV28 and TRBJ2-1; TRBD2 matches 12 bases. Germline assignment: CDR1 MDHEN and CDR2 SYDVKM. J lost 6 bases, V lost 10 bases, and 7 bases had no gene match. The CDR3 runs 14 residues.

V gene TRBV12-3 or TRBV12-4 combines with J gene TRBJ1-1; a possible D gene is TRBD1 (6 bases). CDR3 length: 12 residues. Trimming removed 4 bases from V and 11 bases from J, with 14 bases in between. This CDR3 is CASSWRTAPAFF. The CDR3 DNA is TGTGCCAGCAGTTGGCGGACAGCGCCCGCTTTCTTT.

This clone was counted once. V gene TRBV28 combines with J gene TRBJ2-7, with TRBD1 as a possible D gene (5 bases). Deletions cut 6 bases from V and 3 bases from J, with 24 bases between. Germline values: CDR1 MDHEN, CDR2 SYDVKM. The CDR3 extends over 17 amino acids. Here the CDR3 reads CASSPSFSGIFFYEQYF. The CDR3 nucleotides are TGTGCCAGCAGCCCCTCATTCTCAGGGATATTCTTCTACGAGCAGTACTTC.

The chain has TRBV18 and TRBJ1-6; TRBD1 matches 7 bases. CDR1 is KGHSH and CDR2 is LQKENI in the germline V gene. The CDR3 is made up of 14 amino acids. V was pared by 2 bases and J by 6 bases, with 1 base of the junction left unmatched. CDR3 in amino acids: CASSPDRANSPLHF. The CDR3 coding sequence is TGTGCCAGCTCACCAGACAGGGCTAATTCACCCCTCCACTTT. The full variable domain, its missing parts supplied by reference TRBV18 and TRBJ1-6, is NAGVMQNPRHLVRRRGQEARLRCSPMKGHSHVYWYRQLPEEGLKFMVYLQKENIIDESGMPKERFSAEFPKEGPSILRIQQVVRGDSAAYFCASSPDRANSPLHFGNGTRLTVT.

A few counts support this clone. V usage is TRBV7-2 and J usage is TRBJ2-3; TRBD2 matches at 10 bases. CDR1 and CDR2 (germline): SGHTA, FQGNSA. CDR3 length: 16 amino acids. V was pared by 5 bases and J by 2 bases, with 7 bases of the junction left unmatched. The CDR3 reads CASSLGLAVITDTQYF. DNA of the CDR3: TGTGCCAGCAGCCTAGGACTAGCGGTGATCACAGATACGCAGTATTTT.

V usage is TRBV24-1 and J usage is TRBJ2-2; D is possibly TRBD1 (6 bases). V was shortened by 8 bases and J by 8 bases, with 11 bases between the two germline ends. Germline assignment: CDR1 KGHDR and CDR2 SFDVKD. The CDR3 extends over 12 amino acids. In nucleotides, the CDR3 is TGTGCCACCAAAACAGGGACGGGGGAGCTGTTTTTT. This translates into CATKTGTGELFF.

The V call is TRBV2, the J call TRBJ2-3, with 8 bases matching TRBD2. The V gene end was trimmed by 6 bases and the J gene end by 2 bases; junction bases not matched to a gene: 4. The CDR3 loop spans 14 amino acids. The germline V gene encodes CDR1 SNHLY and CDR2 FYNNEI. CDR3 sequence: CASSGGRFTDTQYF. CDR3 coding DNA: TGTGCCAGCAGCGGCGGGAGGTTCACAGATACGCAGTATTTT.

V and J are TRBV9 and TRBJ1-6; 8 bases match TRBD1. The CDR3 runs 15 residues. The junction had 5 bases not matched to a gene; V was cut back by 2 bases and J by 7 bases. Germline loops: CDR1 SGDLS, CDR2 YYNGEE. The DNA for the CDR3 is TGTGCCAGCAGCGTTTCGACAGGGGTCAATTCACCCCTCCACTTT. Amino acids: CASSVSTGVNSPLHF. Complete variable domain (other parts from reference TRBV9 and TRBJ1-6): DSGVTQTPKHLITATGQRVTLRCSPRSGDLSVYWYQQSLDQGLQFLIQYYNGEERAKGNILERFSAQQFPDLHSELNLSSLELGDSALYFCASSVSTGVNSPLHFGNGTRLTVT.

The CDR3 DNA sequence: TGTGCCAGCAGAAGACAGGGCGGAAACACCGGGGAGCTGTTTTTT. It specifies CASRRQGGNTGELFF. J is TRBJ2-2 and V is TRBV2; 7 bases fit TRBD1. V lost 6 bases to trimming and J lost 2 bases; unmatched junction nucleotides: 6. There are 15 residues in the CDR3. Germline V gene data show CDR1 as SNHLY and CDR2 as FYNNEI.

The chain carries TRBV20-1 and TRBJ2-7; no clear D gene. Germline V gene sequence: CDR1 DFQATT, CDR2 SNEGSKA (reference sequence). There are 11 residues in the CDR3. The ends were cut back, 5 bases at V and 2 bases at J, with 7 bases in the middle. In DNA, the CDR3 is TGCAGTGCTTCTGACACCTACGAGCAGTACTTC. Residues: CSASDTYEQYF.

The CDR3, as DNA: TGTGCCAGCAGGGCGAGGAAACTGTTTTTT. Protein product: CASRARKLFF. The chain couples TRBV5-4 to TRBJ1-4; no firm D call. V was shortened by 5 bases and J by 11 bases, with 7 bases between the two germline ends. Germline CDR1 is SGHNT and CDR2 is YYREEE (reference sequence). The CDR3 runs 10 residues.

The CDR3 is CASSLGSPSKDTQYF. CDR3 bases: TGTGCCAGCAGTCTAGGGAGTCCGTCAAAAGATACGCAGTATTTT. This chain connects TRBV28 to TRBJ2-3; TRBD2 is a possible D gene (5 bases). The germline V gene has CDR1 MDHEN and CDR2 SYDVKM. The CDR3 spans 15 residues. V was cut by 5 bases and J by 5 bases, with 17 bases left in between.

V is TRBV28 and J is TRBJ1-1, with D tentatively TRBD1 (6 bases). This CDR3 has 12 residues. Germline V CDR1 and CDR2: MDHEN, SYDVKM. V was clipped by 6 bases and J by 4 bases, with 9 bases between them. The CDR3 DNA follows: TGTGCCAGCAGGCAGGGGCGCACTGAAGCTTTCTTT. Residues: CASRQGRTEAFF.

V gene TRBV30 combines with J gene TRBJ1-1; D might be TRBD1 (6 bases). The CDR3 totals 15 residues. Deletions cut 5 bases from V and 6 bases from J, with 22 bases between. CDR1 GTSNPN and CDR2 SVGIG come from the germline V gene (reference sequence). The DNA for the CDR3 is TGTGCCTGGGCACAGGTCGGTGCAGGGGATGCTGAAGCTTTCTTT. Residues: CAWAQVGAGDAEAFF.

This chain links TRBV10-3 with TRBJ1-5, with a possible D match to TRBD1 (5 bases). Deletions cut 2 bases from V and 1 base from J, with 6 bases between. This CDR3 is built from 14 residues. Germline loops: CDR1 ENHRY, CDR2 SYGVKD. In DNA form, the CDR3 reads TGTGCCATCAGTGAGGGACAAAGCAATCAGCCCCAGCATTTT. This sequence encodes CAISEGQSNQPQHF.

V is TRBV30 and J is TRBJ1-3; D is possibly TRBD1 (5 bases). Germline values: CDR1 GTSNPN, CDR2 SVGIG (reference sequence). V shed 3 bases and J shed 2 bases, with 8 bases lying between them. The CDR3 runs 13 residues. The CDR3 sequence is CAWSPGAGNTIYF. CDR3 bases: TGTGCCTGGAGCCCGGGGGCTGGAAACACCATATATTTT.

The chain links TRBV5-1 to TRBJ2-5; TRBD2 aligns across 7 bases. The CDR3 has 16 residues. The V segment lost 0 bases and the J segment 2 bases; nucleotides outside the gene matches: 7. The germline gives CDR1 SGHRS, CDR2 YFSETQ. Here the CDR3 reads CASSLDGGSGQETQYF. The CDR3 nucleotides read TGCGCCAGCAGCTTGGACGGCGGGAGCGGGCAAGAGACCCAGTACTTC. Supplemented by reference TRBV5-1 and TRBJ2-5, the full variable domain reads KAGVTQTPRYLIKTRGQQVTLSCSPISGHRSVSWYQQTPGQGLQFLFEYFSETQRNKGNFPGRFSGRQFSNSRSEMNVSTLELGDSALYLCASSLDGGSGQETQYFGPGTRLLVL.

The chain combines TRBV30 with TRBJ1-3, with D hard to call. The CDR3 runs 12 residues. The germline gives CDR1 GTSNPN, CDR2 SVGIG (reference sequence). Between the trimmed V and J ends, which lost 2 bases and 1 base, there was a span of 3 bases. CDR3 nucleotide sequence: TGTGCCTGGAGTTTATCTGGAAACACCATATATTTT. This translates into CAWSLSGNTIYF.

The chain employs TRBV11-3 and TRBJ2-1, with D tentatively TRBD1 (6 bases). CDR1 and CDR2 (germline): SGHNT, YENEEA. With 5 bases removed from V and 7 bases from J, the gap between germline ends came to 15 bases. The CDR3 is made up of 14 amino acids. CDR3 DNA sequence: TGTGCCAGCAGCCGCGATACTAGGGGGAATGAGCAGTTCTTC. The encoded protein is CASSRDTRGNEQFF.

This chain uses TRBV6-5 with TRBJ1-3; 11 nucleotides agree with TRBD1. Germline V gives CDR1 MNHEY, CDR2 SVGAGI. J gave up 9 bases and V 5 bases, and 9 bases lay outside the gene matches. There are 15 residues in the CDR3. The CDR3 protein is CASSQRRTGGGTIYF. The CDR3 nucleotides are TGTGCCAGCAGTCAAAGACGGACAGGGGGCGGCACCATATATTTT.

This clone was seen only a few times. The J gene is TRBJ1-5, the V gene TRBV7-6, with 8 bases that match TRBD1. In germline, CDR1 is SGHVS, CDR2 FNYEAQ. The V gene end was trimmed by 5 bases and the J gene end by 6 bases; junction bases not matched to a gene: 9. The CDR3 is made up of 15 amino acids. The DNA for the CDR3 is TGTGCCAGCAGCCGAACCCAGGGGGCGGGTCAGCCCCAGCATTTT. Translating it yields CASSRTQGAGQPQHF.

The J gene is TRBJ2-3, the V gene TRBV25-1, with TRBD1 matching over 7 bases. V shed 6 bases and J 2 bases; nucleotides not matched to a gene: 11. The CDR3 extends over 16 amino acids. Germline CDR1 MGHDK, CDR2 SYGVNS. CDR3 residues: CASSVGGPGNTDTQYF. DNA of the CDR3: TGTGCCAGCAGCGTAGGGGGCCCCGGGAACACAGATACGCAGTATTTT.